What follows are 12 T cell receptor beta chains derived from one specimen sequenced in a study of long-term antiretroviral therapy in people with HIV. Runs used v3.0 of the immunoSEQ assay and were done at survey level. Clones were sequenced by immunoSEQ multiplex PCR, and TCRdb holds only the in-frame ones, with some missing. The sample holds approximately 10,000 clones, approximately 76% seen once. Sample: unsorted PBMCs, taken at the start of antiretroviral therapy, before treatment. All receptors come from a young man with HIV.

V is TRBV11-3 and J is TRBJ2-1; D is perhaps TRBD1 (5 bases). V was clipped by 3 bases and J by 2 bases, with 8 bases between them. The CDR3 spans 14 residues. CDR1 and CDR2 from the germline V gene are SGHNT and YENEEA. The CDR3 sequence is CASSFSGTYNEQFF. The CDR3 DNA sequence: TGTGCCAGCAGCTTTTCAGGGACCTACAATGAGCAGTTCTTC.

J is TRBJ2-1 and V is TRBV5-6; D is uncertain. Trimming shortened V by 0 bases and J by 6 bases, and 7 bases separated the two germline ends. The length of the CDR3 is 13 residues. Germline CDR1 and CDR2: SGHDT and YYEEEE. DNA of the CDR3: TGTGCCAGCAGCTTGGGACGGGCCAATGAGCAGTTCTTC. Its protein product is CASSLGRANEQFF.

J is TRBJ1-6 and V is TRBV5-8; D is uncertain. There are 15 residues in the CDR3. Trimming shortened V by 2 bases and J by 7 bases, and 13 bases separated the two germline ends. Germline CDR1 reads SGHTS; CDR2 reads YDEGEE. This CDR3 reads CASSFRRTGNSPLHF. CDR3 DNA sequence: TGTGCCAGCAGCTTTAGAAGGACGGGGAATTCACCCCTCCACTTT.

The rearrangement uses TRBV4-3 and TRBJ1-4; D is undetermined. V lost 0 bases, J lost 4 bases, and 12 bases lay in between. Germline V gene lookup returns CDR1 LGHNA and CDR2 YSLEER. This CDR3 comprises 16 residues. The CDR3: CASSQDTSRVNEKLFF. CDR3 nucleotides: TGCGCCAGCAGCCAAGATACGTCCAGAGTTAATGAAAAACTGTTTTTT.

The chain joins TRBV11-2 to TRBJ2-7; 8 bases map to TRBD2. V was clipped by 6 bases and J by 5 bases; unmatched bases: 9. The CDR3 has 14 amino acids. The germline CDR1 and CDR2 sequences are SGHAT and FQNNGV. The CDR3 loop is CASRLTGGNHEQYF. The CDR3 coding sequence is TGTGCCAGCAGGTTAACGGGGGGGAACCACGAGCAGTACTTC.

The chain carries TRBV2 and TRBJ2-4; 7 nucleotides match TRBD1. CDR3 length: 14 amino acids. Germline CDR1 reads SNHLY; CDR2 reads FYNNEI. J lost 8 bases, V lost 8 bases, and 12 bases had no gene match. The CDR3 DNA is TGTGCCAGCGAGGTGAAGACAGGGCGAGACATTCAGTACTTC. It translates to CASEVKTGRDIQYF. The whole variable domain, filled in from reference TRBV2 and TRBJ2-4, reads EPEVTQTPSHQVTQMGQEVILRCVPISNHLYFYWYRQILGQKVEFLVSFYNNEISEKSEIFDDQFSVERPDGSNFTLKIRSTKLEDSAMYFCASEVKTGRDIQYFGAGTRLSVL.

The chain carries TRBV28 and TRBJ2-7; 8 bases line up with TRBD1. With V trimmed by 1 base and J by 6 bases, 8 bases remained unmatched. The CDR3 totals 15 residues. Per the germline V gene, CDR1 is MDHEN and CDR2 is SYDVKM. Here the CDR3 reads CASSLLAGGLSEQYF. The CDR3 region has the DNA TGTGCCAGCAGTTTATTGGCAGGGGGCCTTTCCGAGCAGTACTTC.

The V gene is TRBV18, the J gene TRBJ2-4; the D gene is possibly TRBD2 (6 bases). Germline V lookup: CDR1 KGHSH, CDR2 LQKENI. V was clipped by 6 bases and J by 6 bases, with 15 bases between them. The CDR3 runs 14 residues. The chain's CDR3 is CASSPSGARNIQYF. CDR3 in DNA: TGTGCCAGCTCCCCCTCGGGAGCAAGAAACATTCAGTACTTC.

The CDR3 DNA reads as TGTGCCACTTCCTTAGATACGCAGTATTTT. It yields the protein CATSLDTQYF. The chain recombines TRBV5-3 with TRBJ2-3, with D unresolved. TRBV5-3 is given ORF status, its function remaining uncertain. V was clipped by 9 bases and J by 5 bases, with 7 bases between them. This CDR3 comprises 10 residues.

The chain is built from TRBV5-1 and TRBJ1-1; TRBD1 is a possible D gene (5 bases). Germline V gene sequence: CDR1 SGHRS, CDR2 YFSETQ. This CDR3 region has 15 residues. V was shortened by 4 bases and J by 6 bases, with 19 bases between the two germline ends. For the CDR3, the DNA is TGCGCCAGCAGCCGCCTCTCGAATGGGGGGTCTGAAGCTTTCTTT. The encoded protein is CASSRLSNGGSEAFF. The entire variable domain, with the rest obtained from reference TRBV5-1 and TRBJ1-1, is as follows: KAGVTQTPRYLIKTRGQQVTLSCSPISGHRSVSWYQQTPGQGLQFLFEYFSETQRNKGNFPGRFSGRQFSNSRSEMNVSTLELGDSALYLCASSRLSNGGSEAFFGQGTRLTVV.

The CDR3: CASSRPPSVGADTQYF. The CDR3 nucleotides are TGTGCCAGCAGCCGACCCCCCAGCGTAGGAGCTGATACGCAGTATTTT. The chain uses TRBV7-9 and TRBJ2-3; D not certain. From germline, CDR1 is SEHNR and CDR2 FQNEAQ (reference sequence). The CDR3 consists of 16 residues. Between the trimmed V and J ends, which lost 5 bases and 6 bases, there was a span of 21 bases.

This chain connects TRBV5-6 to TRBJ2-7; D not resolved. V lost 0 bases and J 4 bases, leaving 20 bases between the germline ends. The CDR3 runs 17 residues. In germline, CDR1 is SGHDT, CDR2 YYEEEE. This chain's CDR3 is CASSLGSMSQFAYEQYF. In DNA, the CDR3 is TGTGCCAGCAGCTTGGGGTCAATGTCCCAATTCGCGTACGAGCAGTACTTC.